These 13 T cell receptor beta chains were sequenced from one sample in a study of brain T cells in children with intractable seizures. Indicated time point: blood from clinic visit 5 months post-surgery; TSC patient then seizure free. TCRdb keeps only in-frame clones here, not all; method: immunoSEQ multiplex PCR. The table lists about 320,000 clones, roughly 92% of them singletons. Sample: peripheral blood, taken less than 6 months after surgery. The source is a boy under two years old with tuberous sclerosis and intractable seizures.

This clone was counted only a few times. This chain uses TRBV3-1 (or the pseudogene TRBV3-2) with TRBJ2-7, with 11 positions matching TRBD2. The CDR3 runs to 16 residues. The J segment lost 2 bases and the V segment lost 2 bases, leaving 5 bases of the junction unmatched. Germline V lookup: CDR1 LGHDT, CDR2 YNNKEL (reference sequence). In DNA form, the CDR3 reads TGTGCCAGCAGCCAAAATAGCGGGAGGGTGGCCTACGAGCAGTACTTC. This encodes CASSQNSGRVAYEQYF.

This clone was observed once. The chain joins TRBV10-2 to TRBJ2-1; D gene unclear. The CDR3 loop spans 16 amino acids. V lost 2 bases and J 5 bases, leaving 16 bases between the germline ends. Looked up from germline, CDR1 is WSHSY and CDR2 is SAAADI. The CDR3 sequence is CASSEIEVAFDNEQFF. The CDR3 nucleotides read TGCGCCAGCAGTGAGATCGAAGTCGCCTTCGACAATGAGCAGTTCTTC.

The CDR3 region has the DNA TGTGCCAGCAGTTTATGGACAAGCAACACTGAAGCTTTCTTT. Its translation: CASSLWTSNTEAFF. This chain connects TRBV28 to TRBJ1-1; no definite D call. There are 14 residues in the CDR3. In germline, CDR1 is MDHEN, CDR2 SYDVKM. V was pared by 0 bases and J by 2 bases, with 7 bases between.

The chain carries TRBV9 and TRBJ2-3, with 7 bases identical to TRBD2. Per germline, CDR1 SGDLS and CDR2 YYNGEE. The CDR3 consists of 13 residues. With V trimmed by 7 bases and J by 0 bases, 2 bases remained unmatched. The CDR3 DNA follows: TGTGCCAGCCGCGGGGGTAGCACAGATACGCAGTATTTT. Its protein is CASRGGSTDTQYF.

The chain employs TRBV5-6 and TRBJ2-5, with no clear D. Trimming removed 0 bases from V and 0 bases from J, with 6 bases in between. The CDR3 runs to 14 residues. In germline, CDR1 is SGHDT, CDR2 YYEEEE. The CDR3 DNA follows: TGTGCCAGCAGCTTGGTTGGGTACCAAGAGACCCAGTACTTC. Translated: CASSLVGYQETQYF.

The V call is TRBV19, the J call TRBJ1-1, with a weak D call TRBD1 (5 bases). V gave up 5 bases and J gave up 5 bases, with 9 bases separating them. The CDR3 runs 12 residues. In germline, CDR1 is LNHDA, CDR2 SQIVND (reference sequence). The CDR3 nucleotides are TGTGCCAGTAGTCGGGGGGAAACTGAAGCTTTCTTT. Translated, it gives CASSRGETEAFF.

As for this clone: The identical CDR3 is also encoded by other nucleotide sequences in the sample. The rearrangement links TRBV24-1 to TRBJ1-2; D remains ambiguous. In germline, CDR1 is KGHDR, CDR2 SFDVKD. V gave up 7 bases and J gave up 2 bases, with 7 bases separating them. CDR3 length: 12 residues. CDR3: CATSDGNYGYTF. The CDR3 coding sequence is TGTGCCACCAGCGACGGGAACTATGGCTACACCTTC.

The chain links TRBV14 to TRBJ1-3; 7 nucleotides align to TRBD1. The CDR3 totals 15 residues. V dropped 4 bases and J dropped 2; count of bases not matched to a gene: 5. Germline assignment: CDR1 SGHDN and CDR2 FVKESK. The CDR3 nucleotides are TGTGCCAGCAGCCGCATAACAGGGGCTGGAAACACCATATATTTT. The encoded protein is CASSRITGAGNTIYF.

This chain uses TRBV11-2 with TRBJ1-1; D may be TRBD1 (6 bases). The V gene lost 4 bases and the J gene lost 5 bases, with 11 bases spanning the gap. CDR3 length: 13 residues. The V gene's germline CDR1 is SGHAT and CDR2 FQNNGV. CDR3 loop: CASSSKGGTEAFF. The CDR3, as DNA: TGTGCCAGCAGCTCCAAGGGGGGGACTGAAGCTTTCTTT.

The chain has TRBV27 and TRBJ2-1; D is unclear. Germline V gene lookup returns CDR1 MNHEY and CDR2 SMNVEV (reference sequence). V dropped 7 bases and J dropped 10 bases, with 5 bases sitting between them. This CDR3 has 9 residues. DNA for the CDR3: TGTGCCAGCACCGGAGAGCAGTTCTTC. It specifies CASTGEQFF.

This clone has just one count. The chain uses TRBV2 and TRBJ2-3, with 8 bases that match TRBD2. The germline gives CDR1 SNHLY, CDR2 FYNNEI. J gave up 2 bases and V 8 bases, and 6 bases lay outside the gene matches. The CDR3 totals 14 residues. The CDR3 region is CASCSGGTTDTQYF. The DNA of the CDR3 is TGTGCCAGCTGTTCGGGAGGGACCACAGATACGCAGTATTTT.

This clone has only a few counts. The chain couples TRBV7-2 to TRBJ1-5; D is uncertain. The CDR3 has 15 amino acids. Trimming stripped 2 bases from V and 0 bases from J, with 8 bases between. Per germline, CDR1 SGHTA and CDR2 FQGNSA. The CDR3 DNA follows: TGTGCCAGCAGCTTATGGGGTTTTAGCAATCAGCCCCAGCATTTT. Protein product: CASSLWGFSNQPQHF.

J is TRBJ2-1 and V is TRBV4-1, with 11 bases lining up with TRBD2. The CDR3 loop spans 15 amino acids. Germline CDR1 and CDR2: MGHRA and YSYEKL. V shed 1 base, J shed 6 bases, and the junction held 2 bases outside the gene matches. CDR3 residues: CASSQVAGGVNEQFF. As DNA, the CDR3 is TGCGCCAGCAGCCAAGTAGCGGGGGGGGTCAATGAGCAGTTCTTC.